This T cell receptor (beta chain) was captured by sequencing in a study of cytomegalovirus exposure and HLA in healthy donors (dated by TCRdb to 2016 to 2017). For the wider study: In an earlier analysis of fewer than 750 of the donors, 250 to 300 Gb of sequence data and 100 million or so unique TCR beta sequences from roughly 190 million T cells were reported. Across under 500 genotyped donors of the cohort, an average of approximately 240,000 unique TCR beta nucleotide sequences per donor were sequenced, and approximately 19% of those sequences were non-productive. A later analysis re-examined previously published TCR beta repertoires from hundreds of donors and added high-resolution HLA genotyping to investigate patterns of TCR occurrence. Of the roughly 410 genotyped donors, 81% were placed in the genetic ancestry cluster associated with self-reported Caucasian donors. In addition to the first cohort of several hundred subjects, a separate validation cohort of approximately 110 different subjects was used. A few DR-DQ haplotypes were treated as single units for association and clustering because of strong linkage in the cohort. Rather than drawing on any new phenotypic data, the later analysis identified candidate immune exposures from TCR beta sequences and the way those sequences occurred across donors. An earlier analysis of approximately 500 of the donors applied high-throughput TCR beta sequencing to assess whether each TCR beta V gene segment acted as functional or pseudogenic. All discovery cohort repertoires had been generated using a single sequencing platform. The study combined high-throughput TCR immunosequencing, statistical association of individual TCRs with disease status, and machine learning to predict cytomegalovirus infection status. Around 330 gigabases of sequencing data and approximately 92 million unique TCR sequences made up an early release that covered around 640 HLA-typed donors. Donor age, sex, ethnicity and CMV serostatus were compiled alongside the repertoire data. Typing coverage varied by locus: roughly 620-630 donors for A, B, C, DRB1 and DQB1; approximately 500 for DQA1; approximately 610 for DPA1; fewer than 480 for DPB1. Using immunosequencing, the study profiled T cell repertoires from 500 to 800 subjects and related those repertoires to cytomegalovirus serostatus. HLA typing covered class I and class II loci at four-digit resolution. The study aimed to test whether cataloging public T cell receptors could reveal signatures of past pathogen exposure. In a later genetic analysis, genome-wide SNP genotypes for 398 of the 666 donors were used, and that subset was treated as a discovery cohort.

Libraries came from the immunoSEQ multiplex PCR assay. For the multiplex PCR, a mixture combining 60 forward primers for TCR Vbeta segments and 13 reverse primers for TCR Jbeta segments was used. The CDR3 region of rearranged TCR beta genes was amplified from genomic DNA with a multiplex PCR assay. The Illumina HiSeq System was used to sequence the amplified TCR beta libraries as 87-base-pair reads. Turning to the authors' computational methods: Across the 670 or so repertoires, a later analysis counted some 81 million unique TCR beta chains, 9.5 million to 12 million of which were shared by at least two donors. Raw reads were error-corrected and collapsed into unique sequences by a nearest-neighbor algorithm in which closely related sequences were merged to remove PCR and sequencing errors. Alignment of CDR3 sequences to IMGT reference sequences was used to assign V, D and J gene segments. Each retained sequence needed at least a six-nucleotide match to both a V gene segment and a J gene segment. A rearrangement counted as productive if the CDR3 had no stop codons and remained in frame with V and J, and every other rearrangement counted as non-productive. Following IMGT convention, CDR3 was defined as the stretch from the second conserved V-encoded cysteine to the conserved J-encoded phenylalanine. Sequences without an unambiguous match to a single V gene segment were excluded from the earlier analysis of a few hundred of the donors. In an earlier analysis of 500 to 750 of the donors, V segments were called functional above 56.7% productive rearrangements and were called segregating when the between-donor standard deviation exceeded 5%. A statistical classification framework was developed to diagnose cytomegalovirus status using the catalog of TCR beta chain sequences. In a later analysis, V and J genes were assigned by comparing TCR nucleotide sequences against IMGT/GENE-DB human TR gene sequences. In a later analysis, CDR3 sequences and most-parsimonious VDJ recombination scenarios were assigned using the TCRdist pipeline. In a later analysis, each TCR beta chain was defined by its CDR3 amino acid sequence together with its V-gene family, and reads without a unique V-gene family were excluded. A later analysis removed 450 to 600 highly shared, low-generation-probability nucleotide sequences to deal with suspected cross-contamination and a sequencing artifact. In a later analysis, a clonal expansion index was calculated for each public chain from normalized within-repertoire ranks of inferred template counts. A later analysis computed generation probabilities with a VDJ recombination model fitted to out-of-frame rearrangements, and checked the results against IGoR. A later analysis scored TCR-TCR, TCR-HLA and TCR-CMV co-occurrence with hypergeometric tests, applying a repertoire-size bias correction to TCR pairs. To estimate false discovery rates, a later analysis permuted the HLA or CMV assignments 20 times. In a later analysis, co-occurring TCRs were grouped using DBSCAN, and TCRdist sequence similarity was added for clustering within HLA-allele-positive subsets. Repertoires with fewer than 30,000 or more than 120,000 public chains were left out of co-occurrence clustering, as were about 5 repertoires with anomalous nucleotide sharing. TCRdb limited this immuneACCESS table to in-frame rearrangements with V and J called. A share of clones is missing; checked studies link under half to unresolved V genes, and the rest is unexplained. D and trimming come from the DNA, and the V and J calls and clone size come from that table. This sample gives approximately 190,000 clones in total; around 80% of them show up just once. More than 1.5% of the sample is taken by the ten largest.

The cohort consisted of 650 to 700 healthy bone marrow donors. Cohort members were all nominally healthy when sampled, although unrecorded immune exposures were likely present. The donor tested CMV seropositive, placing the donor among the roughly 300 seropositive members of the cohort. Every donor gave a peripheral blood sample, and the peripheral blood mononuclear cells from that sample were used for TCR beta sequencing. The Qiagen DNeasy Blood Extraction Kit was used to extract genomic DNA from the blood cell samples. Overall study outcomes, separate from this receptor: Linkage disequilibrium might explain the correlated functional status among segregating V segments, but an unknown experimental factor could not be ruled out. In an earlier analysis of several hundred of the donors, most TCR beta V segments were observed in productive rearrangements about 90% or about 30% of the time, broadly matching IMGT annotations. A further reported finding was that TCR beta sequences accurately predicted the HLA-A and HLA-B alleles for most subjects in the first cohort. Presence/absence analyses assumed roughly uniform sequencing depth across donors, an assumption that may not hold. The classifier was reported to diagnose cytomegalovirus status with high specificity and sensitivity in both the original and validation cohorts. Because some donors lacked HLA typing at each locus, the association tests relied only on the typed subset. According to a later analysis, most CMV-associated TCR beta chains appeared to be HLA-restricted, and the HLA associations seemed to be driven largely by CMV exposure. A later analysis reported that several top co-occurrence clusters appeared linked to parvovirus B19, influenza, CMV and Epstein-Barr virus. Some IMGT-functional V segments, including TRBV6-2 and TRBV6-3, could not be distinguished by the 87-base-pair reads and were therefore excluded. A later genetic analysis reported fewer N-insertions in productive TCRs among donors in an Asian-associated ancestry cluster than the approximately 700-donor mean. In vitro tests confirmed that three of the cytomegalovirus-associated TCR beta chains recognize cytomegalovirus antigens. Immune exposure information for the cohort was limited to CMV serostatus. While some public TCRs were present in many individuals, most TCR sequences turned up only very rarely across donors. Strong co-occurrence of HLA alleles, especially DR and DQ, made assigning TCR associations to individual alleles difficult. A cluster of highly shared sequence variants was judged likely to be a technical artifact of the sequencing pipeline. The earlier analysis of approximately 540 of the donors excluded about 16 rarely observed V segments, including chromosome 9 orphons, because counts were too low. In a later analysis, around 17,000 TCR beta sequences were associated with specific HLA alleles at a false discovery rate of 0.05. This cohort had only TCR beta chains sequenced, and the lack of alpha or paired-chain data limited which features could be detected. In a later genetic analysis, a missense DCLRE1C variant was associated with V-gene and J-gene trimming of TCR beta chains, and the association was replicated in an independent cohort. In the study, some 160 TCR beta chains were listed as associated with cytomegalovirus. In a later analysis, HLA-associated TCR beta chains showed more clonal expansion and lower generation probabilities than non-associated chains that were equally common. A later analysis found that TCR association rates varied across HLA loci, with DRB1 alleles showing the most associated TCRs and HLA-C alleles the fewest. It was suggested by the authors that the approach could potentially be generalized to other disease states and immunological phenotypes.

V is pared back by 1 base and J by 6 bases, with 9 bases lying between the germline termini. CDR1 and CDR2 were assigned from the germline V gene as SGHNT and YENEEA. The CDR3 spans 13 residues, from the cysteine through the phenylalanine. The sequence is cut down to CDR3 DNA, 39 bases in frame from base 1. A word on this clone: What antigen it recognizes has not been identified. No qualities accompany the bases; no much larger clone lies one base away.

The chain is made from TRBV11-3 and TRBJ1-1; TRBD1 could be the D gene, as 5 bases match. This TCR derives from a man aged 35-49 years in good health and CMV-seropositive. The source material was PBMCs. In nucleotide form, the sequence is TGTGCCAGCAGCTTAGTCCAGGGTGCTGAAGCTTTCTTT. It is translated as CASSLVQGAEAFF.